What follows are 2 T cell receptor beta chains derived from one specimen sequenced in a study of T cell repertoires in cytomegalovirus infection. The antigens for these receptors are not known. TCRdb independently ran MiXCR on the reads; one entry per CDR3 protein. The sample has approximately 770,000 distinct CDR3 sequences; around 29% are singletons. Sequencing was performed on cultured CD8+ T cells from PBMCs, taken from culture after CMV antigen stimulation. The receptor source for this set is a human donor in good health (CMV status not recorded). Some clones in this sample may be carry-over from other donors' samples.

The CDR3 is CASSISGPDTEAFF. CDR3 nucleotides: TGTGCCAGTAGTATTAGTGGACCGGACACTGAAGCTTTCTTT. The rearrangement uses TRBV19 and TRBJ1-1; D gene unclear. The CDR3 has 14 amino acids. V lost 3 bases and J lost 3, with 11 bases in between. The germline gives CDR1 LNHDA, CDR2 SQIVND (reference sequence).

In this sample, this clonotype turned up a few times. The gene calls are TRBV10-3 and TRBJ2-7; D is uncertain. In germline, CDR1 is ENHRY, CDR2 SYGVKD. The CDR3 has 13 residues. Trimming took off 0 bases at V and 0 bases at J, with 3 bases between the two ends. As DNA, the CDR3 is TGTGCCATCAGTGAGTCGGCCTCCTACGAGCAGTACTTC. This sequence encodes CAISESASYEQYF.